A single sample is the source of the 13 T cell receptor beta chains below, sequenced in a study of cytomegalovirus exposure and HLA in healthy donors. Some clones are missing from TCRdb's copy, which holds only in-frame ones; the method was immunoSEQ multiplex PCR. The sample yields some 200,000 clones, about 89% seen once. Material: PBMCs. These receptors were obtained from a young woman in good health and CMV-seronegative.

The rearrangement links TRBV5-1 to TRBJ2-1, with TRBD1 matching 8 bases. The trim removed 4 bases at V and 7 bases at J, leaving 13 bases unmatched. This CDR3 is 16 amino acids long. The V gene's germline CDR1 is SGHRS and CDR2 YFSETQ. The CDR3 coding sequence is TGCGCCAGCAGCGACGATTTCGAGACAGGGGTGAATGAGCAGTTCTTC. It specifies CASSDDFETGVNEQFF.

This sequence joins TRBV7-8 and TRBJ2-7, with 11 bases matching TRBD2. Germline V CDR1 and CDR2: SGHVS, FQNEAQ. Losses at the gene ends were 4 bases for V and 1 base for J; bases not matched to a gene: 3. This CDR3 comprises 15 residues. CDR3 bases: TGTGCCAGCAGCTACCTAGCGGGAGGTTCCTACGAGCAGTACTTC. Its protein product is CASSYLAGGSYEQYF.

This sequence joins TRBV14 and TRBJ1-2, with 7 bases that match TRBD1. Germline lookup yields CDR1 SGHDN and CDR2 FVKESK. The CDR3 has 16 amino acids. V trimming: 2 bases; J trimming: 6 bases; junction bases outside the gene matches: 12. This CDR3 reads CASSQHNVLTGNGYTF. The CDR3 nucleotides are TGTGCCAGCAGCCAACACAACGTATTGACAGGGAATGGCTACACCTTC.

This chain joins TRBV11-2 and TRBJ2-5; D is undetermined. Germline assignment: CDR1 SGHAT and CDR2 FQNNGV. The CDR3 runs 14 residues. The V end was cut by 3 bases, the J end by 4 bases, with 12 bases between. The CDR3: CASSFYNFPETQYF. The CDR3 region has the DNA TGTGCCAGCAGCTTTTATAATTTCCCAGAGACCCAGTACTTC.

The chain couples TRBV29-1 to TRBJ2-2; D is unclear. From germline, CDR1 is SQVTM and CDR2 ANQGSEA. The CDR3 extends over 15 amino acids. The V and J ends lost 4 bases and 1 base respectively, with 13 bases between them. This chain's CDR3 is CSVGVLAVNTGELFF. DNA for the CDR3: TGCAGCGTTGGAGTACTGGCGGTGAACACCGGGGAGCTGTTTTTT.

This clone was detected only a few times. The rearrangement joins TRBV5-5 to TRBJ1-1; D is undetermined. The CDR3 extends over 13 amino acids. In germline, CDR1 is SGHKS, CDR2 YYEKEE (reference sequence). V lost 1 base to trimming and J lost 2 bases, with 6 bases between them. The CDR3 region is CASSLIYNTEAFF. The DNA of the CDR3 is TGTGCCAGCAGCTTGATCTATAACACTGAAGCTTTCTTT.

This clone has only one observation. This chain connects TRBV5-6 to TRBJ1-5; TRBD1 matches 9 bases. V gave up 4 bases and J gave up 4 bases; unmatched junction bases: 9. The CDR3 is 16 residues long. Germline CDR1 is SGHDT and CDR2 is YYEEEE. CDR3 DNA: TGTGCCAGCAGCATACTGGGACAGGGAGCGAATCAGCCCCAGCATTTT. Residues: CASSILGQGANQPQHF.

The rearrangement links TRBV5-1 to TRBJ1-3; D gene uncertain. Trimming took 0 bases from V and 0 from J, leaving 7 bases between them. The CDR3 has 15 amino acids. Germline V gene lookup returns CDR1 SGHRS and CDR2 YFSETQ. DNA for the CDR3: TGCGCCAGCAGCTTGGGCGGGTCCTCTGGAAACACCATATATTTT. This gives the protein CASSLGGSSGNTIYF.

This rearrangement joins TRBV18 to TRBJ2-3; D is undetermined. CDR1 and CDR2 (germline): KGHSH, LQKENI. This CDR3 spans 12 amino acids. V was clipped by 7 bases and J by 1 base, with 6 bases between them. CDR3 sequence (DNA): TGTGCCAGCTTAGAGGGCACAGATACGCAGTATTTT. Translated: CASLEGTDTQYF.

The chain combines TRBV6-1 with TRBJ1-4; D is perhaps TRBD1 (5 bases). This CDR3 comprises 14 residues. The V end lost 7 bases, the J end lost 3 bases, and 12 bases lay between the germline ends. The germline V gene has CDR1 MNHNS and CDR2 SASEGT. The chain's CDR3 is CASTGIPANEKLFF. The CDR3 bases are TGTGCCAGCACAGGGATCCCAGCTAATGAAAAACTGTTTTTT.

The rearrangement uses TRBV19 and TRBJ2-1, with TRBD2 matching over 9 bases. This CDR3 region has 14 residues. Germline CDR1 is LNHDA and CDR2 is SQIVND (reference sequence). Trimming removed 5 bases from V and 8 bases from J; junction bases left unmatched: 7. For the CDR3, the DNA is TGTGCCAGTAGTCCAATGGGGACTAGCCATGAGCAGTTCTTC. As protein: CASSPMGTSHEQFF. Full variable domain (missing parts from reference TRBV19 and TRBJ2-1): DGGITQSPKYLFRKEGQNVTLSCEQNLNHDAMYWYRQDPGQGLRLIYYSQIVNDFQKGDIAEGYSVSREKKESFPLTVTSAQKNPTAFYLCASSPMGTSHEQFFGPGTRLTVL.

The chain recombines TRBV15 with TRBJ1-5; no clear D. CDR3 length: 13 amino acids. V lost 1 base to trimming and J lost 6 bases, with 7 bases between them. The germline CDR1 and CDR2 sequences are LNHNV and YYDKDF (reference sequence). The CDR3 DNA sequence: TGTGCCACCAGCAGAGCCGCGGGTCAGCCCCAGCATTTT. It yields the protein CATSRAAGQPQHF. The full variable domain, with the rest looked up from reference TRBV15 and TRBJ1-5, is DAMVIQNPRYQVTQFGKPVTLSCSQTLNHNVMYWYQQKSSQAPKLLFHYYDKDFNNEADTPDNFQSRRPNTSFCFLDIRSPGLGDTAMYLCATSRAAGQPQHFGDGTRLSIL.

This chain joins TRBV7-3 and TRBJ1-2; D gene uncertain. The V end lost 3 bases, the J end lost 0 bases, and 5 bases lay between the germline ends. CDR1 is SGHTA, CDR2 FQGTGA, per germline. This CDR3 is 13 amino acids long. DNA of the CDR3: TGTGCCAGCAGCTTCGGGGCTAACTATGGCTACACCTTC. It translates to CASSFGANYGYTF.